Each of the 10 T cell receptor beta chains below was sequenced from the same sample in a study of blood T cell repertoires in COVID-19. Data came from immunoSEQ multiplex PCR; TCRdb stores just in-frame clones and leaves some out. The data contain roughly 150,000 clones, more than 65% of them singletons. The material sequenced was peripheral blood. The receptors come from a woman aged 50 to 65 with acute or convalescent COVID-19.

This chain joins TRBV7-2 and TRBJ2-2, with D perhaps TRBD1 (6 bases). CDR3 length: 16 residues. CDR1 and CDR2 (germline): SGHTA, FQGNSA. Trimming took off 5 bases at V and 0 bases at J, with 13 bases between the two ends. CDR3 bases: TGTGCCAGCAGCCGTACCGGGACACCGAACACCGGGGAGCTGTTTTTT. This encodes CASSRTGTPNTGELFF.

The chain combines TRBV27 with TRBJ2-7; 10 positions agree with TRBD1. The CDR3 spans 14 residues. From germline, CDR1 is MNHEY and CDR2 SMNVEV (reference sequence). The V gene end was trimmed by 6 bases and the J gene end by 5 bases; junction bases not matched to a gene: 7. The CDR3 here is CASRSGTGAHEQYF. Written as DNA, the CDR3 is TGTGCCAGCAGATCCGGGACAGGGGCCCACGAGCAGTACTTC.

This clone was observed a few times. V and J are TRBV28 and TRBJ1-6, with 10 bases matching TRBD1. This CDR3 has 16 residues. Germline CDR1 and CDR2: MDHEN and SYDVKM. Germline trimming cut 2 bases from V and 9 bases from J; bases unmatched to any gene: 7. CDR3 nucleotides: TGTGCCAGCAGTTTAAGGACAGGGGGGGGAAGTTCACCCCTCCACTTT. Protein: CASSLRTGGGSSPLHF.

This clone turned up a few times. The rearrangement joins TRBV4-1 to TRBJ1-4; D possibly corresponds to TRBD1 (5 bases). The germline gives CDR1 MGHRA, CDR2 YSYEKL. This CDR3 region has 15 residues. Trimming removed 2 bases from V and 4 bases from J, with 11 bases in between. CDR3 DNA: TGCGCCAGCAGCCAAAGGGGCGGGAGTAATGAAAAACTGTTTTTT. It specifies CASSQRGGSNEKLFF.

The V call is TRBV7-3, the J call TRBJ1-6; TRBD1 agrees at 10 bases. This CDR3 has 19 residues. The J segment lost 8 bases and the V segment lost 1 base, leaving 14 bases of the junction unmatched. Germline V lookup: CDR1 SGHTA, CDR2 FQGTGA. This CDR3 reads CASSLKSVDRGKVDSPLHF. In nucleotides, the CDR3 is TGTGCCAGCAGCTTAAAGTCGGTGGACAGGGGGAAAGTCGATTCACCCCTCCACTTT. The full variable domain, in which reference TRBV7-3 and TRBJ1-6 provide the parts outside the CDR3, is GAGVSQTPSNKVTEKGKYVELRCDPISGHTALYWYRQSLGQGPEFLIYFQGTGAADDSGLPNDRFFAVRPEGSVSTLKIQRTERGDSAVYLCASSLKSVDRGKVDSPLHFGNGTRLTVT.

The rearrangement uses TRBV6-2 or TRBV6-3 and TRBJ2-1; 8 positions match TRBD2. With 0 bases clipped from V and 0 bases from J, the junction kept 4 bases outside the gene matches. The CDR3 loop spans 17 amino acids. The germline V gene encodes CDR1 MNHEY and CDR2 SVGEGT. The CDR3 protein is CASSYSISGTSYNEQFF. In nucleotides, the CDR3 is TGTGCCAGCAGTTACTCGATTAGCGGGACCTCCTACAATGAGCAGTTCTTC.

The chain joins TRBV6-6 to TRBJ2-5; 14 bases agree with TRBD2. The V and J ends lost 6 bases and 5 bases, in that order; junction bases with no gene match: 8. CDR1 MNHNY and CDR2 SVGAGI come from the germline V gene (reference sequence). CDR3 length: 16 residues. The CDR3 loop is CASRMTSGGALETQYF. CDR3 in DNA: TGTGCCAGCAGGATGACTAGCGGGGGGGCGCTGGAGACCCAGTACTTC.

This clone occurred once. CDR3 sequence reads: CASSKSSGETYNEQFF. DNA for the CDR3: TGTGCCAGCAGCAAATCTAGCGGAGAAACCTACAATGAGCAGTTCTTC. The V call is TRBV5-5, the J call TRBJ2-1; TRBD2 agrees at 7 bases. This CDR3 contains 16 residues. Trimming removed 4 bases from V and 2 bases from J; junction bases left unmatched: 9. Germline loops: CDR1 SGHKS, CDR2 YYEKEE (reference sequence).

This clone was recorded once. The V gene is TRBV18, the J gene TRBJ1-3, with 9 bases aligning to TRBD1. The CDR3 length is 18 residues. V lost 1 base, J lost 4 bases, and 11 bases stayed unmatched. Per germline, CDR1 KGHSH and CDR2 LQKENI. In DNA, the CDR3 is TGTGCCAGCTCACCACGGACTCGGGACAGGGCGTCCGGAAACACCATATATTTT. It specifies CASSPRTRDRASGNTIYF.

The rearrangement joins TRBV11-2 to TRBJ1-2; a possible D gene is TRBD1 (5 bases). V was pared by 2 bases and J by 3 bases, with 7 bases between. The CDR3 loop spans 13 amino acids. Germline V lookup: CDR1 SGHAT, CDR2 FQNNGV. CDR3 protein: CASSLQGHYGYTF. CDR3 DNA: TGTGCCAGCAGCTTACAGGGCCACTATGGCTACACCTTC.